One and the same sample provided the 17 T cell receptor beta chains below, sequenced in a study of regulatory T cells in long-lasting Graves disease. With iRepertoire HTBI primers and Arm-PCR of CDR3 regions, TCR beta libraries were built. A single record per CDR3 protein comes from TCRdb applying MiXCR to the multiplex PCR reads. The table shows 510,000 or so distinct CDR3 sequences, with around 12% occurring only once. Time point meaning: newly diagnosed GD, antithyroid drugs for less than 3 months. Extracted RNA from PBMCs served as the source of the TCR library. These data were likewise used in another study, on T cells in Graves' hyperthyroidism and ophthalmopathy.

The specimen comprised peripheral blood mononuclear cells (PBMCs), sampled at new diagnosis, from a patient treated with antithyroid drugs. Source of these receptors: a young woman with Graves disease.

This clonotype was observed many times. The chain is built from TRBV15 and TRBJ2-1; 11 nucleotides line up with TRBD1. This CDR3 has 15 amino acids. Germline V gene data show CDR1 as LNHNV and CDR2 as YYDKDF (reference sequence). The J segment lost 7 bases and the V segment lost 4 bases, leaving 6 bases of the junction unmatched. The CDR3 region is CATSTHGTGGNEQFF. DNA of the CDR3: TGTGCCACCAGCACCCACGGGACAGGGGGGAATGAGCAGTTCTTC. The complete variable domain, with remaining parts taken from reference TRBV15 and TRBJ2-1, reads DAMVIQNPRYQVTQFGKPVTLSCSQTLNHNVMYWYQQKSSQAPKLLFHYYDKDFNNEADTPDNFQSRRPNTSFCFLDIRSPGLGDTAMYLCATSTHGTGGNEQFFGPGTRLTVL.

This clonotype was picked up many times. The rearrangement joins TRBV3-1 to TRBJ2-7; D is tentatively TRBD1 or TRBD2 (5 bases each). In germline, CDR1 is LGHDT, CDR2 YNNKEL (reference sequence). The CDR3 extends over 17 amino acids. With 4 bases removed from V and 0 bases from J, the gap between germline ends came to 19 bases. CDR3 DNA sequence: TGTGCCAGCAGCCCCGTCTCCATGGGACCGATCTCCTACGAGCAGTACTTC. Its protein product is CASSPVSMGPISYEQYF.

The sample holds a few counts of this clonotype. This chain connects TRBV7-9 to TRBJ1-4; D gene ambiguous. This CDR3 region has 12 residues. Trimming stripped 4 bases from V and 4 bases from J, with 4 bases between. CDR1 and CDR2 from the germline V gene are SEHNR and FQNEAQ (reference sequence). The CDR3, as DNA: TGTGCCAGCAGCTCCTATAATGAAAAACTGTTTTTT. This encodes CASSSYNEKLFF.

This clonotype was seen ten or more times. As DNA, the CDR3 is TGTGCCAGCAGTTACGGGCAGCTTAGCAATCAGCCCCAGCATTTT. Protein: CASSYGQLSNQPQHF. V is TRBV6-5 and J is TRBJ1-5; D unresolved. This CDR3 spans 15 amino acids. Germline loops: CDR1 MNHEY, CDR2 SVGAGI. V shed 2 bases and J shed 0 bases, with 8 bases lying between them.

This clonotype has a count of ten or more. V and J are TRBV11-2 and TRBJ2-7; 11 bases align to TRBD2. V was pared by 1 base and J by 2 bases, with 1 base of the junction left unmatched. In germline, CDR1 is SGHAT, CDR2 FQNNGV. The CDR3 is 15 residues long. CDR3 coding DNA: TGTGCCAGCAGCTTAGCGACTAGCGGGGCCTACGAGCAGTACTTC. Translating it yields CASSLATSGAYEQYF.

This clonotype occurred a few times. The CDR3 does not close with the conserved phenylalanine or tryptophan, likely indicating a read error. The chain carries TRBV6-2 or TRBV6-3 and TRBJ1-5, with 9 bases that match TRBD1. CDR1 is MNHEY and CDR2 is SVGEGT in the germline V gene. V trimming: 5 bases; J trimming: 3 bases; junction bases outside the gene matches: 11. The CDR3 loop spans 17 amino acids. As DNA, the CDR3 is TGTGCCAGCAGTCGACAGGGGGTTTACCACGCCAATCAGCCCCAGCATTCT. Translated, it gives CASSRQGVYHANQPQHS.

This clonotype was counted ten times or more. The chain has TRBV14 and TRBJ2-7; no reliable D call. The CDR3 is made up of 15 amino acids. Trimming took 5 bases from V and 6 from J, leaving 20 bases between them. Germline lookup yields CDR1 SGHDN and CDR2 FVKESK. The CDR3 DNA sequence: TGTGCCAGCAGCGCGAGTCGGACGGCCAAGAGCGAGCAGTACTTC. Protein product: CASSASRTAKSEQYF.

Many counts were recorded for this clonotype. The rearrangement uses TRBV11-2 and TRBJ2-3; 7 bases are shared with TRBD2. CDR1 and CDR2 from the germline V gene are SGHAT and FQNNGV. The CDR3 is 16 residues long. V trimming: 3 bases; J trimming: 3 bases; junction bases outside the gene matches: 9. CDR3 in DNA: TGTGCCAGCAGCTTCGGGACCGGGACTATTACAGATACGCAGTATTTT. Its translation is CASSFGTGTITDTQYF.

The sample holds many counts of this clonotype. The gene calls are TRBV9 and TRBJ1-6; 9 positions agree with TRBD1. Germline-derived CDR1 and CDR2 are SGDLS and YYNGEE. Trimming removed 2 bases from V and 8 bases from J; junction bases left unmatched: 5. This CDR3 region has 15 residues. The CDR3 reads CASSVSGQGYSPLHF. DNA of the CDR3: TGTGCCAGCAGCGTCTCCGGACAGGGGTATTCACCCCTCCACTTT. Full variable domain (missing parts from reference TRBV9 and TRBJ1-6): DSGVTQTPKHLITATGQRVTLRCSPRSGDLSVYWYQQSLDQGLQFLIQYYNGEERAKGNILERFSAQQFPDLHSELNLSSLELGDSALYFCASSVSGQGYSPLHFGNGTRLTVT.

In regard to this clonotype: This likely came from a read error, as a far larger clone is one base away. J is TRBJ2-3 and V is TRBV13, with D unresolved. Germline-derived CDR1 and CDR2 are PRHDT and FYEKMQ (reference sequence). The CDR3 totals 14 residues. CDR3: CASSLVYRTDAQYF. CDR3 nucleotide sequence: TGTGCCAGCAGCTTGGTGTACCGCACAGATGCGCAGTATTTT. Drawing the rest from reference TRBV13 and TRBJ2-3, the complete variable domain is AAGVIQSPRHLIKEKRETATLKCYPIPRHDTVYWYQQGPGQDPQFLISFYEKMQSDKGSIPDRFSAQQFSDYHSELNMSSLELGDSALYFCASSLVYRTDAQYFGPGTRLTVL.

This clonotype has more than one count but fewer than ten. This sequence joins TRBV6-2 or TRBV6-3 and TRBJ1-2, with D hard to call. The V and J ends lost 5 bases and 4 bases respectively, with 11 bases between them. Germline CDR1 MNHEY, CDR2 SVGEGT. The CDR3 has 13 amino acids. This chain's CDR3 is CASSVYSGYGYTF. As DNA, the CDR3 is TGTGCCAGCAGTGTTTACAGCGGCTATGGCTACACCTTC.

This clonotype appeared many times. The J gene is TRBJ2-1, the V gene TRBV28, with D perhaps TRBD2 (6 bases). V lost 7 bases, J lost 10 bases, and 14 bases lay in between. The germline CDR1 and CDR2 sequences are MDHEN and SYDVKM. The CDR3 runs 12 residues. CDR3 in amino acids: CASTGWGREQFF. The CDR3 DNA sequence: TGTGCCAGCACCGGTTGGGGGAGGGAGCAGTTCTTC. The variable domain in full, completed from reference TRBV28 and TRBJ2-1, reads DVKVTQSSRYLVKRTGEKVFLECVQDMDHENMFWYRQDPGLGLRLIYFSYDVKMKEKGDIPEGYSVSREKKERFSLILESASTNQTSMYLCASTGWGREQFFGPGTRLTVL.

CDR3 DNA sequence: TGTGCCAGCAGCCATTTTTGGACAGGGGAAAGGACTGAAGCTTTCTTT. Amino acid sequence: CASSHFWTGERTEAFF. This chain connects TRBV7-9 to TRBJ1-1; 9 bases agree with TRBD1. Trimming at V came to 5 bases and at J to 5 bases, leaving 12 bases not matched to a gene. Germline V lookup: CDR1 SEHNR, CDR2 FQNEAQ (reference sequence). The CDR3 has 16 residues. Combining the CDR3 with reference TRBV7-9 and TRBJ1-1 gives the whole variable domain DTGVSQNPRHKITKRGQNVTFRCDPISEHNRLYWYRQTLGQGPEFLTYFQNEAQLEKSRLLSDRFSAERPKGSFSTLEIQRTEQGDSAMYLCASSHFWTGERTEAFFGQGTRLTVV.

This clonotype was observed many times. The chain couples TRBV7-8 to TRBJ2-2; either TRBD1 or TRBD2 may supply D (5 bases each). The V gene lost 3 bases and the J gene lost 3 bases, with 14 bases spanning the gap. Germline CDR1 and CDR2: SGHVS and FQNEAQ. The CDR3 consists of 16 residues. The CDR3 spells CASSFYYTGHTGELFF. The CDR3 DNA reads as TGTGCCAGCAGCTTCTATTACACGGGACACACCGGGGAGCTGTTTTTT.

This clonotype was seen only a few times. The J gene is TRBJ2-1, the V gene TRBV20-1, with 14 bases that match TRBD2. CDR3 size: 18 residues. V lost 5 bases, J lost 8 bases, and 17 bases stayed unmatched. Germline CDR1 reads DFQATT; CDR2 reads SNEGSKA (reference sequence). CDR3 DNA: TGCAGTGCTGGAGGGTTGACCCGGACTAGCGGGAGGTGGGATGAGCAGTTCTTC. This encodes CSAGGLTRTSGRWDEQFF.

Regarding this clonotype: At one end, the junction sequence differs from germline, possibly due to a read error. The genes are TRBV7-2 and TRBJ2-2; possible D gene TRBD2, 6 bases. The germline V gene encodes CDR1 SGHTA and CDR2 FQGNSA. The CDR3 is 17 amino acids. The CDR3 protein is CASSQDWDLLLAGELFF. CDR3 bases: TGCGCCAGCAGCCAAGATTGGGACTTGCTCCTCGCCGGGGAGCTGTTTTTT.

The chain joins TRBV25-1 to TRBJ1-2; D is undetermined. The germline CDR1 and CDR2 sequences are MGHDK and SYGVNS. V was clipped by 0 bases and J by 4 bases, with 6 bases between them. This CDR3 spans 13 amino acids. CDR3 sequence: CASSEYGSYGYTF. The CDR3 nucleotides read TGTGCCAGCAGTGAATATGGGTCCTATGGCTACACCTTC.